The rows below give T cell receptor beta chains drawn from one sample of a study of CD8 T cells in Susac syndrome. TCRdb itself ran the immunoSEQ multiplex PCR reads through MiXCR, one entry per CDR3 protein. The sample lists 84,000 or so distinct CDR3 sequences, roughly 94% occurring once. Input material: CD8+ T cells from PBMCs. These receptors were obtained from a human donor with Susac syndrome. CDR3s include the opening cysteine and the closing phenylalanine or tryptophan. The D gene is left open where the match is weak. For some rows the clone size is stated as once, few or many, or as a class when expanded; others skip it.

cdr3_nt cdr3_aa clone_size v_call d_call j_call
TGTGCCAGCATCTCAAGGGCGAGATACAATGAGCAGTTCTTC CASISRARYNEQFF - TRBV27 - TRBJ2-1
TGTGCCAGCAGTTTAATCGGGGGAGCCTACGAGCAGTACTTC CASSLIGGAYEQYF - TRBV27 - TRBJ2-7
TGTGCCAGCAGCTCCACGAGGGGGTTCTACGAGCAGTACTTC CASSSTRGFYEQYF once TRBV7-2 - TRBJ2-7
TGCGCCAGCAGCCAAGATCAGGCAGAAAACTACGAGCAGTACTTC CASSQDQAENYEQYF once TRBV4-3 - TRBJ2-7
TGCGCCAGCAGCTCGGACAGTTTCGATTCCGGGGAGCTGTTTTTT CASSSDSFDSGELFF - TRBV5-1 - TRBJ2-2
TGTGCCAGCAGTTCCTGGACTAGCGGGAGGGGCACAGATACGCAGTATTTT CASSSWTSGRGTDTQYF - TRBV28 TRBD2 TRBJ2-3
TGTGCCAGTAGTACCCTAGGTCTTGAAGCTTTCTTT CASSTLGLEAFF - TRBV19 - TRBJ1-1
TGTGCCAGTTATGGAGAAGCGGGGCCCAACTCCTACGAGCAGTACTTC CASYGEAGPNSYEQYF - TRBV2 TRBD2 TRBJ2-7
TGTGCCAGCAGCCCACAGGATACAGGCGCAGATACGCAGTATTTT CASSPQDTGADTQYF few TRBV9 - TRBJ2-3
TGTGCCACCAGCAGAGCAGGGGAAGAAAACACCATATATTTT CATSRAGEENTIYF - TRBV15 - TRBJ1-3
TGTGCCAGCAGTTACTCGACAGGGTCGAGTCAGCCCCAGCATTTT CASSYSTGSSQPQHF - TRBV6-5 TRBD1 TRBJ1-5
TGTGCCACCAGCAGAGAGTTTTATGGGACAACAACCGGGGAGCTGTTTTTT CATSREFYGTTTGELFF - TRBV15 - TRBJ2-2
TGTGCCACCAGTGATTTACTTTACGGGACCTCAAGCTCCTACAATGAGCAGTTCTTC CATSDLLYGTSSSYNEQFF - TRBV24-1 - TRBJ2-1
TGTGCCAGCAGCGATTTGGGGACCCCCAACACTGAAGCTTTCTTT CASSDLGTPNTEAFF - TRBV9 - TRBJ1-1
TGCGCCAGCAGCCAAGATACATATTTAAACACTGAAGCTTTCTTT CASSQDTYLNTEAFF - TRBV4-3 - TRBJ1-1
TGTGCCAGCAGTCCCTCCGGGACAGGGGTCTTACGCACTGAAGCTTTCTTT CASSPSGTGVLRTEAFF - TRBV12-3/TRBV12-4 TRBD1 TRBJ1-1
TGTGCCAGCAGTTTAGGGACAGGGGGCCTCGGAATTACAGATACGCAGTATTTT CASSLGTGGLGITDTQYF - TRBV27 TRBD1 TRBJ2-3
TGTGCCAGCAGCCAATCCGGCGGGGGGCCCTGGAATGAGCAGTTCTTC CASSQSGGGPWNEQFF - TRBV3-1 TRBD2 TRBJ2-1
TGTGCCAGCGGAGAGGACGGGTACACTGAAGCTTTCTTT CASGEDGYTEAFF - TRBV7-3 - TRBJ1-1
TGTGCCAGCAGTTTACGGAGGGACGGATTGATGAACACTGAAGCTTTCTTT CASSLRRDGLMNTEAFF - TRBV27 - TRBJ1-1
TGTGCCAGCAAGCGGGGGGCAACAAACACAGATACGCAGTATTTT CASKRGATNTDTQYF - TRBV5-6 TRBD2 TRBJ2-3
TGTGCCAGCAGCAGAGAAGGCTCCTACAATGAGCAGTTCTTC CASSREGSYNEQFF - TRBV9 - TRBJ2-1
TGCAGCGTTGGACACCCTCTAGCGGGAGGCCCCTACGAGCAGTACTTC CSVGHPLAGGPYEQYF - TRBV29-1 TRBD2 TRBJ2-7
TGCGCCAGCAGTTGGACAGGGGGTCCTAACTATGGCTACACCTTC CASSWTGGPNYGYTF - TRBV27 TRBD1 TRBJ1-2
TGCGCCAGCAGCCACGGACAGGGGAACTATGGCTACACCTTC CASSHGQGNYGYTF - TRBV5-1 TRBD1 TRBJ1-2
TGTGCCAGCGGATCAGGCGACTACGAGCAGTACTTC CASGSGDYEQYF - TRBV13 - TRBJ2-7
TGTGCCAGCAGTTACTTGGGGAACACAGATACGCAGTATTTT CASSYLGNTDTQYF - TRBV6-2/TRBV6-3 - TRBJ2-3
TGTGCCAGCAGCGTAGAACAAGGGAGACTCCGCACAGATACGCAGTATTTT CASSVEQGRLRTDTQYF - TRBV9 - TRBJ2-3
TGTGCCAGCAGTTCCCCCCGAGCGTTGTACAATGAGCAGTTCTTC CASSSPRALYNEQFF - TRBV28 - TRBJ2-1
TGTGCCAGCAGCGGTAGGGGAGTCGATGGCTACACCTTC CASSGRGVDGYTF - TRBV7-8 - TRBJ1-2
TGTGCCACCTCCCGACTAGAACAAGAGACCCAGTACTTC CATSRLEQETQYF - TRBV21-1 - TRBJ2-5
TGTGCCAGCAGCCTCCCTCAGGATTTAACAAATAGCAATCAGCCCCAGCATTTT CASSLPQDLTNSNQPQHF once TRBV3-1 - TRBJ1-5
TGTGCCAGCAGCTTTGAGGGAGCTGGCGGGGAGCTGTTTTTT CASSFEGAGGELFF - TRBV7-9 - TRBJ2-2